The 13 T cell receptor beta chains below all came from one sample that was sequenced in a study of blood T cell repertoires in COVID-19. Repertoires were generated with immunoSEQ multiplex PCR, while TCRdb's copy carries only in-frame clones and drops some. The sample has roughly 140,000 clones; 65% to 85% are singletons. The sample was peripheral blood. These receptors came from a woman in her forties or fifties with acute or convalescent COVID-19.

The chain uses TRBV18 and TRBJ2-7; 7 nucleotides match TRBD1. With V trimmed by 5 bases and J by 1 base, 11 bases remained unmatched. Germline CDR1 KGHSH, CDR2 LQKENI. This CDR3 is built from 16 residues. The CDR3 is CASSNRTGQVSYEQYF. CDR3 coding DNA: TGTGCCAGCTCAAATAGAACTGGACAGGTATCCTACGAGCAGTACTTC.

The gene calls are TRBV2 and TRBJ1-2; D gene unclear. V lost 7 bases and J lost 4, with 10 bases in between. CDR3 length: 12 residues. Germline CDR1 is SNHLY and CDR2 is FYNNEI. CDR3 protein: CASNPLIYGYTF. The CDR3 region has the DNA TGTGCCAGCAATCCGCTAATCTATGGCTACACCTTC.

The rearrangement joins TRBV12-5 to TRBJ1-2; 8 bases agree with TRBD1. The CDR3 totals 13 residues. J gave up 8 bases and V 6 bases, and 8 bases lay outside the gene matches. The germline gives CDR1 LGHNT, CDR2 FRNRAP. The CDR3 reads CASGMGQVEGYTF. CDR3 nucleotides: TGTGCTAGTGGCATGGGACAGGTGGAAGGCTACACCTTC.

The V call is TRBV7-9, the J call TRBJ2-5, with unresolved D. V lost 4 bases and J lost 4, with 7 bases in between. From germline, CDR1 is SEHNR and CDR2 FQNEAQ (reference sequence). The CDR3 spans 12 residues. CDR3 DNA: TGTGCCAGCAGCTCCGCGGCAGAGACCCAGTACTTC. It yields the protein CASSSAAETQYF.

The V call is TRBV28, the J call TRBJ2-4; weak D call: TRBD1 (6 bases). Per the germline V gene, CDR1 is MDHEN and CDR2 is SYDVKM. CDR3 length equals 17 residues. Trimming pared 7 bases from V and 4 bases from J, leaving 23 bases between. The DNA of the CDR3 is TGTGCCAGCACCATGACAGGTGGTGTGGGGTATAAAAACATTCAGTACTTC. It codes for CASTMTGGVGYKNIQYF.

This clone occurred a few times. The chain has TRBV13 and TRBJ2-5; weak D call: TRBD2 (5 bases). V was pared by 5 bases and J by 5 bases, with 18 bases between. Germline CDR1 and CDR2: PRHDT and FYEKMQ (reference sequence). The CDR3 spans 15 residues. The CDR3 protein is CASSKGRSKRETQYF. CDR3 nucleotides: TGTGCCAGCAGCAAAGGACGGTCTAAGCGGGAGACCCAGTACTTC.

The chain has TRBV4-2 and TRBJ2-3, with a weak D call TRBD2 (7 bases). V was trimmed by 3 bases and J by 4 bases, leaving 11 bases between them. The V gene's germline CDR1 is LGHNA and CDR2 YNFKEQ. This CDR3 region has 14 residues. DNA for the CDR3: TGTGCCAGCAGCCAGGGGGCGGGGGCAGATACGCAGTATTTT. Protein: CASSQGAGADTQYF.

The V gene is TRBV2, the J gene TRBJ1-1, with 8 bases that match TRBD1. Germline V gene data show CDR1 as SNHLY and CDR2 as FYNNEI. V trimming: 1 base; J trimming: 1 base; junction bases outside the gene matches: 8. The CDR3 extends over 17 amino acids. The CDR3 nucleotides are TGTGCCAGCAGTGAAGGACAGGGGATTAATGCGAACACTGAAGCTTTCTTT. It yields the protein CASSEGQGINANTEAFF.

This clone has a handful of counts. The CDR3 nucleotides read TGTGCCAGCAGTTCAGAGTCGGGGGGCCGAGATGGCTACACCTTC. Translating it yields CASSSESGGRDGYTF. The chain couples TRBV6-5 to TRBJ1-2, with D maybe TRBD1 (6 bases). V dropped 4 bases and J dropped 6 bases, with 18 bases sitting between them. Germline assignment: CDR1 MNHEY and CDR2 SVGAGI. This CDR3 region has 15 residues.

The chain has TRBV2 and TRBJ2-1; the match to TRBD1 covers 10 bases. The CDR3 is 15 residues long. Looked up from germline, CDR1 is SNHLY and CDR2 is FYNNEI. V dropped 8 bases and J dropped 1; count of bases not matched to a gene: 5. The CDR3 is CASERDRGSYNEQFF. The CDR3 nucleotides read TGTGCCAGCGAGCGGGACAGGGGATCCTACAATGAGCAGTTCTTC.

The rearrangement uses TRBV5-1 and TRBJ1-1, with 8 bases identical to TRBD1. V shed 0 bases, J shed 5 bases, and the junction held 3 bases outside the gene matches. Germline CDR1 SGHRS, CDR2 YFSETQ. The CDR3 is made up of 14 amino acids. The CDR3 region is CASSLVQGETEAFF. Here the CDR3 DNA reads TGCGCCAGCAGCTTGGTACAGGGGGAAACTGAAGCTTTCTTT.

The chain links TRBV5-1 to TRBJ1-1; TRBD1 matches at 8 bases. The J segment lost 3 bases and the V segment lost 2 bases, leaving 6 bases of the junction unmatched. Germline V CDR1 and CDR2: SGHRS, YFSETQ. The CDR3 totals 15 residues. CDR3 residues: CASSLPTQGDTEAFF. The CDR3 DNA is TGCGCCAGCAGCTTACCAACACAGGGGGACACTGAAGCTTTCTTT.

V usage is TRBV5-1 and J usage is TRBJ2-1; 8 bases map to TRBD2. This CDR3 region has 15 residues. V lost 1 base, J lost 5 bases, and 5 bases stayed unmatched. Germline V gene lookup returns CDR1 SGHRS and CDR2 YFSETQ. The CDR3: CASSLWAGGDNEQFF. The CDR3 DNA follows: TGCGCCAGCAGCTTGTGGGCGGGGGGCGACAATGAGCAGTTCTTC.